This TCR beta chain was captured in a study of identical twins. Germline CDR1 LGHNA, CDR2 YSLEER. CDR3 length: 14 amino acids. Deletions cut 3 bases from V and 9 bases from J, with 15 bases between. TCRdb re-called the 5' RACE reads through MiXCR, storing one row per CDR3 protein. The top ten clones hold around 4.4% of a sample with roughly 690,000 distinct CDR3 sequences, 21% of them seen once. These data were also reused for a study on T cells expressing NK-cell markers.

Input material: PBMCs. This sequence was found in a woman under 30 in good health. The chain carries TRBV4-3 and TRBJ2-1; a possible D gene is TRBD1 (5 bases). The CDR3 region has the DNA TGCGCCAGCAGCCATGAGGCGCAGGGTCTTGAGCAGTTCTTC. Amino acids: CASSHEAQGLEQFF.